This T cell receptor beta chain derives from a study of T cells in Graves' hyperthyroidism and ophthalmopathy. It was RNA transcripts that yielded the amplified TCR beta CDR3 regions. TCR CDR3 underwent first-round RT-PCR with the HTBI primer set. TCRdb ran MiXCR on the multiplex PCR reads and lists one entry per CDR3 protein. The data hold around 430,000 distinct CDR3 sequences, with just under 15% observed a single time. Study conclusions and caveats: Ophthalmopathy got predicted by the model a median approximately six months before its onset.

The V and J ends lost 6 bases and 2 bases, in that order; junction bases with no gene match: 7. This CDR3 spans 15 amino acids. The germline gives CDR1 MNHNS, CDR2 SASEGT. This clonotype has at least ten counts. What it binds is not known. The clonotype was recovered from a woman aged 30 to 39 with Graves' hyperthyroidism. Sequenced material: blood. The chain links TRBV6-1 to TRBJ1-5; TRBD1 agrees at 7 bases. CDR3 sequence reads: CASRKSGGGNQPQHF. CDR3 bases: TGTGCCAGCAGGAAATCAGGGGGGGGCAATCAGCCCCAGCATTTT.